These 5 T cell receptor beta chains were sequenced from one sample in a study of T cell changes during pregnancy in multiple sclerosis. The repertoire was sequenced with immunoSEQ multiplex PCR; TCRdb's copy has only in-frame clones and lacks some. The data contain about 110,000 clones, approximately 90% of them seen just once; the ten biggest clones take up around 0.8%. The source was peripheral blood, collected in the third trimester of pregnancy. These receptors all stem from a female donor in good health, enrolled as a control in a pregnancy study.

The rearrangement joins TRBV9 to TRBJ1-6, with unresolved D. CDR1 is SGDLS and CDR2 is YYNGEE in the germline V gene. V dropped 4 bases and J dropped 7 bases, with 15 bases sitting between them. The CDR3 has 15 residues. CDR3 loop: CASSLRLDGNSPLHF. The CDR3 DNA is TGTGCCAGCAGCCTCCGGCTAGACGGAAATTCACCCCTCCACTTT.

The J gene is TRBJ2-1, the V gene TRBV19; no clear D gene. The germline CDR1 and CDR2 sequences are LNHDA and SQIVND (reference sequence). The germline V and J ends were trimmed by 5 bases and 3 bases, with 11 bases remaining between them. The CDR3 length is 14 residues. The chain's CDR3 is CASSGSRIYNEQFF. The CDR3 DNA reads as TGTGCCAGTAGTGGCTCTAGGATCTACAATGAGCAGTTCTTC.

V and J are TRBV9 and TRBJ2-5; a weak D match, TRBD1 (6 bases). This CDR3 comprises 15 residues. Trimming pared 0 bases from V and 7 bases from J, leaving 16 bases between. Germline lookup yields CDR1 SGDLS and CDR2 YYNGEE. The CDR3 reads CASSVGPKQGRTQYF. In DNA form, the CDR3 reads TGTGCCAGCAGCGTAGGTCCAAAACAGGGAAGGACCCAGTACTTC.

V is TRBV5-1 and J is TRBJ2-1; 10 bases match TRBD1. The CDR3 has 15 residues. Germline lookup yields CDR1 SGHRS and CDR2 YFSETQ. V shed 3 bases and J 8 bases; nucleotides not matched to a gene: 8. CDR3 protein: CASSSSRQGAHEQFF. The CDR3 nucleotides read TGCGCCAGCAGCTCCAGCCGACAGGGGGCCCATGAGCAGTTCTTC.

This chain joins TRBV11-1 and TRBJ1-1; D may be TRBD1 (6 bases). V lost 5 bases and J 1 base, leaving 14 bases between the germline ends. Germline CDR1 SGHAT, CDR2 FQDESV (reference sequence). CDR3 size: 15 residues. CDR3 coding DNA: TGTGCCAGCAGCCGAAAGGACAGCCCGAACACTGAAGCTTTCTTT. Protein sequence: CASSRKDSPNTEAFF.